This TCR beta chain stems from a study of blood T cell repertoires in COVID-19. Trimming cost V 6 bases and J 7 bases, with 22 bases left between them. The CDR3 totals 16 residues. The germline CDR1 and CDR2 sequences are SGHTA and FQGNSA. Generated by immunoSEQ multiplex PCR, the TCRdb table keeps only in-frame clones and is missing some. This sample has 250,000 or so clones, with over 80% found just once. J is TRBJ1-5 and V is TRBV7-2; a weak D match, TRBD1 (6 bases). This TCR derives from a woman aged 40 to 55 who had been exposed to COVID-19. Material: PBMCs or T cells enriched from blood (not recorded which). CDR3 DNA: TGTGCCAGCAGTTCAAGTCTAAGGGGAAGGGGGCAGCCCCAGCATTTT. This encodes CASSSSLRGRGQPQHF. Filled out from reference TRBV7-2 and TRBJ1-5, the complete variable domain reads GAGVSQSPSNKVTEKGKDVELRCDPISGHTALYWYRQSLGQGLEFLIYFQGNSAPDKSGLPSDRFSAERTGGSVSTLTIQRTQQEDSAVYLCASSSSLRGRGQPQHFGDGTRLSIL.